These 26 T cell receptor beta chains were sequenced from one sample in a study of neoadjuvant anti-PD-1 for oral cavity cancer. Profiling relied on immunoSEQ multiplex PCR, and the TCRdb table lists in-frame clones only, not all of them. The sample holds 15,000 to 20,000 clones, approximately 65% seen once. Here the sequenced sample was PBMCs, taken before nivolumab (anti-PD-1) treatment. All receptors come from a person aged 35-79 years with oral cavity squamous cell carcinoma.

This clone has a handful of counts. The chain employs TRBV19 and TRBJ1-1; 7 positions agree with TRBD1. Germline V gives CDR1 LNHDA, CDR2 SQIVND (reference sequence). With 4 bases clipped from V and 5 bases from J, the junction kept 7 bases outside the gene matches. The CDR3 extends over 14 amino acids. CDR3 nucleotide sequence: TGTGCCAGTAGTAAGGCAGGGGGAAGTACTGAAGCTTTCTTT. Translating it yields CASSKAGGSTEAFF.

The chain carries TRBV27 and TRBJ1-1; 7 positions agree with TRBD1. The CDR3 is 14 residues long. Germline V gene lookup returns CDR1 MNHEY and CDR2 SMNVEV (reference sequence). The V segment lost 6 bases and the J segment 4 bases; nucleotides outside the gene matches: 8. CDR3 loop: CASSRDRAGTEAFF. The CDR3, as DNA: TGTGCCAGCAGCCGAGACAGGGCTGGCACTGAAGCTTTCTTT.

The V gene is TRBV10-3, the J gene TRBJ2-3, with D possibly matching TRBD2 (6 bases). CDR1 is ENHRY, CDR2 SYGVKD, per germline. V was trimmed by 10 bases and J by 7 bases, leaving 9 bases between them. The CDR3 is made up of 10 amino acids. CDR3 DNA: TGTGCCAGCGGGGAATATACGCAGTATTTT. This sequence encodes CASGEYTQYF.

V usage is TRBV27 and J usage is TRBJ1-5, with D possibly TRBD1 on 6 matching bases. Trimming left V 8 bases short and J 2 bases short, with 16 bases between. In germline, CDR1 is MNHEY, CDR2 SMNVEV (reference sequence). This CDR3 is 15 amino acids long. For the CDR3, the DNA is TGTGCCAGCTCCCAGGGGTCAAGGCGCAATCAGCCCCAGCATTTT. Protein product: CASSQGSRRNQPQHF.

The chain joins TRBV2 to TRBJ1-1; D remains ambiguous. The CDR3 runs 10 residues. The germline gives CDR1 SNHLY, CDR2 FYNNEI. Trimming removed 11 bases at V and 6 bases at J, with 10 bases between. The DNA of the CDR3 is TGTGCCGCGGGCGGGGCTGAAGCTTTCTTT. Encoded protein: CAAGGAEAFF.

This clone occurred a few times. The V and J genes are TRBV2 and TRBJ1-2; D gene ambiguous. The CDR3 is 12 residues long. Germline V CDR1 and CDR2: SNHLY, FYNNEI. The ends were cut back, 4 bases at V and 3 bases at J, with 6 bases in the middle. CDR3 nucleotides: TGTGCCAGCAGTGTTACGGACTATGGCTACACCTTC. This encodes CASSVTDYGYTF.

This chain connects TRBV19 to TRBJ2-1; 10 bases agree with TRBD2. V shed 0 bases, J shed 9 bases, and the junction held 8 bases outside the gene matches. The CDR3 runs 16 residues. The germline V gene has CDR1 LNHDA and CDR2 SQIVND (reference sequence). CDR3 residues: CASSIEGIAGGSEQFF. CDR3 DNA sequence: TGTGCCAGTAGTATAGAGGGAATAGCGGGAGGTAGTGAGCAGTTCTTC.

The chain has TRBV5-1 and TRBJ2-7; perhaps D is TRBD1 or TRBD2 (5 bases each). Germline lookup yields CDR1 SGHRS and CDR2 YFSETQ. V was trimmed by 4 bases and J by 5 bases, leaving 16 bases between them. CDR3 length: 14 residues. The CDR3 here is CASSGQGEANEQYF. CDR3 nucleotide sequence: TGCGCCAGCAGCGGCCAGGGAGAGGCCAACGAGCAGTACTTC.

The chain carries TRBV6-6 and TRBJ1-2, with 9 bases lining up with TRBD1. The CDR3 totals 13 residues. Germline V gives CDR1 MNHNY, CDR2 SVGAGI (reference sequence). Trimming cost V 6 bases and J 6 bases; bases outside gene matches: 5. The CDR3 DNA sequence: TGTGCCAGCAGCCCCGGGACAGGGAATGGCTACACCTTC. Residues: CASSPGTGNGYTF.

A few counts support this clone. The chain uses TRBV7-2 and TRBJ1-2; D not certain. This CDR3 comprises 12 residues. The V gene lost 5 bases and the J gene lost 6 bases, with 10 bases spanning the gap. CDR1 and CDR2 from the germline V gene are SGHTA and FQGNSA. The CDR3 coding sequence is TGTGCCAGCAGCCGAGACACCAATGGCTACACCTTC. It is translated as CASSRDTNGYTF.

The V gene is TRBV5-6, the J gene TRBJ1-1, with D hard to call. The CDR3 covers 14 residues. Trimming removed 5 bases at V and 3 bases at J, with 14 bases between. From germline, CDR1 is SGHDT and CDR2 YYEEEE. Written as DNA, the CDR3 is TGTGCCAGCAGGCGGTGGACCGCCTACACTGAAGCTTTCTTT. Translated, it gives CASRRWTAYTEAFF.

The CDR3, as DNA: TGCGCCAGCAGTGAGGGGGTTGGGGCCAACGTCCTGACTTTC. Translating it yields CASSEGVGANVLTF. This rearrangement joins TRBV10-2 to TRBJ2-6; D is ambiguous. V was shortened by 2 bases and J by 3 bases, with 5 bases between the two germline ends. From germline, CDR1 is WSHSY and CDR2 SAAADI. The CDR3 runs 14 residues.

The chain carries TRBV6-5 and TRBJ1-2; 8 positions match TRBD1. J gave up 5 bases and V 3 bases, and 8 bases lay outside the gene matches. This CDR3 comprises 15 residues. Looked up from germline, CDR1 is MNHEY and CDR2 is SVGAGI. The chain's CDR3 is CASSYRGTGGYGYTF. CDR3 bases: TGTGCCAGCAGTTATAGGGGCACAGGGGGGTATGGCTACACCTTC.

This rearrangement joins TRBV13 to TRBJ2-1; 9 nucleotides line up with TRBD2. J was trimmed by 6 bases and V by 8 bases; bases with no gene match: 14. This CDR3 is 16 amino acids long. Per the germline V gene, CDR1 is PRHDT and CDR2 is FYEKMQ (reference sequence). The CDR3 DNA is TGTGCCAGCCTGATGAAGGCGGGAGGGCCGATCAATGAGCAGTTCTTC. Encoded protein: CASLMKAGGPINEQFF.

The chain employs TRBV29-1 and TRBJ2-7, with D maybe TRBD1 (5 bases). The CDR3 has 11 residues. CDR1 is SQVTM and CDR2 is ANQGSEA in the germline V gene. The ends were cut back, 3 bases at V and 5 bases at J, with 8 bases in the middle. CDR3 coding DNA: TGCAGCGTTGAGACAGTTGACGAGCAGTACTTC. Its protein is CSVETVDEQYF.

V gene TRBV4-1 combines with J gene TRBJ2-7, with D possibly matching TRBD1 (6 bases). The V end lost 1 base, the J end lost 2 bases, and 15 bases lay between the germline ends. CDR3 length: 16 residues. From germline, CDR1 is MGHRA and CDR2 YSYEKL. CDR3 sequence (DNA): TGCGCCAGCAGCCAAGGGGATACAGGGTGGGCCTACGAGCAGTACTTC. Its protein is CASSQGDTGWAYEQYF.

CDR3 nucleotides: TGTGCCAGCAGCCGGCAGGGGTTTGAAGCTTTCTTT. Its translation: CASSRQGFEAFF. This rearrangement joins TRBV14 to TRBJ1-1; D possibly corresponds to TRBD1 (6 bases). This CDR3 is 12 amino acids long. Trimming removed 4 bases at V and 7 bases at J, with 10 bases between. Germline-derived CDR1 and CDR2 are SGHDN and FVKESK.

This sequence joins TRBV7-9 and TRBJ2-3, with 10 bases fitting TRBD1. The CDR3 loop spans 14 amino acids. Germline-derived CDR1 and CDR2 are SEHNR and FQNEAQ (reference sequence). The V segment lost 5 bases and the J segment 7 bases; nucleotides outside the gene matches: 6. CDR3: CASSPGTGANTQYF. The CDR3, as DNA: TGTGCCAGCAGCCCCGGGACAGGGGCCAATACGCAGTATTTT.

The chain couples TRBV27 to TRBJ2-7, with no clear D. V lost 7 bases and J 7 bases, leaving 20 bases between the germline ends. The CDR3 is 14 residues long. Germline CDR1 reads MNHEY; CDR2 reads SMNVEV (reference sequence). The CDR3 reads CASKPRLDSSEQYF. The DNA of the CDR3 is TGTGCCAGCAAACCTCGGCTGGATAGTTCAGAGCAGTACTTC.

In this sample, this clone turned up once. V is TRBV29-1 and J is TRBJ2-2, with D possibly TRBD1 on 6 matching bases. The CDR3 is made up of 13 amino acids. The V gene lost 7 bases and the J gene lost 5 bases, with 14 bases spanning the gap. Looked up from germline, CDR1 is SQVTM and CDR2 is ANQGSEA. CDR3 coding DNA: TGCAGCGGGGGGCCAGGGAGTACCGGGGAGCTGTTTTTT. Translated: CSGGPGSTGELFF.

This chain joins TRBV2 and TRBJ2-6; D call uncertain. Trimming stripped 6 bases from V and 0 bases from J, with 12 bases between. The CDR3 runs to 16 residues. Germline CDR1 SNHLY, CDR2 FYNNEI. The CDR3 protein is CASSDRLVSGANVLTF. The CDR3 DNA reads as TGTGCCAGCAGCGACCGTCTCGTCTCTGGGGCCAACGTCCTGACTTTC.

The chain joins TRBV11-2 to TRBJ1-1, with TRBD1 matching 7 bases. The CDR3 runs 15 residues. J gave up 1 base and V 5 bases, and 7 bases lay outside the gene matches. Germline values: CDR1 SGHAT, CDR2 FQNNGV. The CDR3 is CASSPPTGANTEAFF. Written as DNA, the CDR3 is TGTGCCAGCAGCCCCCCTACAGGGGCGAACACTGAAGCTTTCTTT.

V gene TRBV6-1 combines with J gene TRBJ1-1, with D unresolved. Per germline, CDR1 MNHNS and CDR2 SASEGT. The ends were cut back, 3 bases at V and 2 bases at J, with 10 bases in the middle. The CDR3 length is 14 residues. The CDR3 DNA reads TGTGCCAGCAGTGACCGAGCCACCAACACTGAAGCTTTCTTT. Protein product: CASSDRATNTEAFF.

This clone was counted only a few times. The rearrangement joins TRBV7-9 to TRBJ2-1; 9 bases agree with TRBD1. Looked up from germline, CDR1 is SEHNR and CDR2 is FQNEAQ (reference sequence). The J segment lost 8 bases and the V segment lost 4 bases, leaving 6 bases of the junction unmatched. This CDR3 region has 14 residues. CDR3 amino acids: CASSSGTGLYEQFF. CDR3 DNA: TGTGCCAGCAGCTCCGGGACAGGGTTATATGAGCAGTTCTTC.

V is TRBV6-4 and J is TRBJ1-1, with 9 bases that match TRBD1. The CDR3 is 14 residues long. The junction had 4 bases not matched to a gene; V was cut back by 4 bases and J by 4 bases. From germline, CDR1 is MRHNA and CDR2 SNTAGT. The CDR3 sequence is CASSAGTGITEAFF. Here the CDR3 DNA reads TGTGCCAGCAGTGCCGGGACAGGGATCACTGAAGCTTTCTTT.

This clone was seen just once. The chain couples TRBV5-8 to TRBJ2-3; the match to TRBD2 covers 7 bases. CDR1 and CDR2 (germline): SGHTS, YDEGEE. This CDR3 region has 14 residues. Trimming at V came to 4 bases and at J to 2 bases, leaving 4 bases not matched to a gene. The CDR3 reads CASSPGLITDTQYF. The DNA for the CDR3 is TGTGCCAGCAGCCCGGGACTAATCACAGATACGCAGTATTTT.